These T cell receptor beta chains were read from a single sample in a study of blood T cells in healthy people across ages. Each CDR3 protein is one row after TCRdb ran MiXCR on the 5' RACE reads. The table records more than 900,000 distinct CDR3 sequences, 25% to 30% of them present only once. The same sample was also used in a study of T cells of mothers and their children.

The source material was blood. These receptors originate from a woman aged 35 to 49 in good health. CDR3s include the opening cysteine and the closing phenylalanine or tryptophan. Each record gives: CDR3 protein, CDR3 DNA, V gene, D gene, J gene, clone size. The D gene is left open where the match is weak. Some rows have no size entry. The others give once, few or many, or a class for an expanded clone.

CDR3: CASRGGTEDYGYTF
DNA: TGTGCCAGCAGGGGTGGGACGGAAGACTATGGCTACACCTTC
V: TRBV28
D: NA
J: TRBJ1-2
size: NA

CDR3: CASSPTFSYEQYF
DNA: TGTGCCAGCAGTCCCACCTTCTCCTACGAGCAGTACTTC
V: TRBV27
D: NA
J: TRBJ2-7
size: few

CDR3: CASVWQGGTDTQYF
DNA: TGTGCCAGCGTATGGCAGGGTGGCACAGATACGCAGTATTTT
V: TRBV6-6
D: NA
J: TRBJ2-3
size: few

CDR3: CASSPQGLGYEQYF
DNA: TGTGCCAGCAGCCCCCAGGGTTTGGGTTACGAGCAGTACTTC
V: TRBV7-2
D: NA
J: TRBJ2-7
size: many

CDR3: CSATGQNEAFF
DNA: TGCAGTGCTACCGGACAGAATGAAGCTTTCTTT
V: TRBV20-1
D: NA
J: TRBJ1-1
size: NA

CDR3: CASSLYKSGETQYF
DNA: TGTGCCAGCAGTTTGTACAAATCGGGAGAGACCCAGTACTTC
V: TRBV28
D: NA
J: TRBJ2-5
size: NA

CDR3: CASSYSSGGYTF
DNA: TGTGCCAGCAGTTACTCGTCAGGAGGCTACACCTTC
V: TRBV6-5
D: NA
J: TRBJ1-2
size: NA

CDR3: CASSWDRLKTQYF
DNA: TGTGCCAGCAGCTGGGACAGATTAAAGACCCAGTACTTC
V: TRBV3-1
D: TRBD1
J: TRBJ2-5
size: NA

CDR3: CAISESSWRTNYGYTF
DNA: TGTGCCATCAGTGAGTCGAGTTGGAGAACTAACTATGGCTACACCTTC
V: TRBV10-3
D: NA
J: TRBJ1-2
size: NA

CDR3: CASSRLDFRDTQYF
DNA: TGTGCCAGCAGTCGACTCGATTTTAGAGATACGCAGTATTTT
V: TRBV6-2/TRBV6-3
D: NA
J: TRBJ2-3
size: NA

CDR3: CASSLALGRQSDTQYF
DNA: TGTGCCAGCAGCTTAGCGCTCGGGAGACAGTCAGATACGCAGTATTTT
V: TRBV7-2
D: NA
J: TRBJ2-3
size: many

CDR3: CASSLRLGRRYNEQFF
DNA: TGTGCCAGCAGCTTAAGGTTAGGGCGCAGATACAATGAGCAGTTCTTC
V: TRBV11-1
D: NA
J: TRBJ2-1
size: NA

CDR3: CASSYRADRGQETQYF
DNA: TGTGCCAGCAGCTATAGGGCTGACAGGGGCCAAGAGACCCAGTACTTC
V: TRBV7-9
D: TRBD1
J: TRBJ2-5
size: many

CDR3: CASSVAGSGQFF
DNA: TGTGCCAGCAGTGTGGCAGGGTCTGGGCAGTTCTTC
V: TRBV2
D: NA
J: TRBJ2-1
size: NA

CDR3: CASSFGGWNTGELFF
DNA: TGTGCCAGCAGCTTCGGGGGGTGGAACACCGGGGAGCTGTTTTTT
V: TRBV7-6
D: TRBD2
J: TRBJ2-2
size: NA

CDR3: CASSPNQGPTNEKLFF
DNA: TGTGCCAGCTCACCAAACCAGGGACCAACTAATGAAAAACTGTTTTTT
V: TRBV18
D: NA
J: TRBJ1-4
size: many

CDR3: CASSEATGAHYGYTF
DNA: TGTGCCAGCAGTGAAGCTACCGGGGCTCACTATGGCTACACCTTC
V: TRBV6-1
D: NA
J: TRBJ1-2
size: many

CDR3: CASSLTGPDSPLHF
DNA: TGTGCCAGCAGCTTAACCGGGCCGGATTCACCCCTCCACTTT
V: TRBV7-3
D: NA
J: TRBJ1-6
size: NA

CDR3: CASSHDRAQNTEAFF
DNA: TGTGCCAGCTCCCATGACAGGGCCCAGAACACTGAAGCTTTCTTT
V: TRBV18
D: TRBD1
J: TRBJ1-1
size: NA

CDR3: CASSTGFSYEQYF
DNA: TGTGCCAGCAGCACAGGGTTTTCCTACGAGCAGTACTTC
V: TRBV27
D: NA
J: TRBJ2-7
size: NA

CDR3: CASRSGLLPSYEQYF
DNA: TGTGCCAGCAGGTCGGGTCTACTTCCCTCCTACGAGCAGTACTTC
V: TRBV27
D: NA
J: TRBJ2-7
size: many

CDR3: CASSEGAARADTQYF
DNA: TGTGCCAGCAGTGAAGGGGCAGCACGGGCAGATACGCAGTATTTT
V: TRBV2
D: NA
J: TRBJ2-3
size: NA

CDR3: CASSFVEGEQYF
DNA: TGTGCCAGCAGCTTTGTAGAAGGCGAGCAGTACTTC
V: TRBV5-1
D: NA
J: TRBJ2-7
size: NA

CDR3: CSVGRGSDTEAFF
DNA: TGCAGCGTTGGAAGGGGGAGCGACACTGAAGCTTTCTTT
V: TRBV29-1
D: NA
J: TRBJ1-1
size: NA

CDR3: CSASSRTSGEWNEQYF
DNA: TGCAGTGCTAGTTCTAGGACTAGCGGGGAATGGAATGAGCAGTACTTC
V: TRBV20-1
D: TRBD2
J: TRBJ2-5
size: few

CDR3: CSADGGSTDTQYF
DNA: TGCAGCGCCGACGGGGGGAGCACAGATACGCAGTATTTT
V: TRBV29-1
D: TRBD2
J: TRBJ2-3
size: many